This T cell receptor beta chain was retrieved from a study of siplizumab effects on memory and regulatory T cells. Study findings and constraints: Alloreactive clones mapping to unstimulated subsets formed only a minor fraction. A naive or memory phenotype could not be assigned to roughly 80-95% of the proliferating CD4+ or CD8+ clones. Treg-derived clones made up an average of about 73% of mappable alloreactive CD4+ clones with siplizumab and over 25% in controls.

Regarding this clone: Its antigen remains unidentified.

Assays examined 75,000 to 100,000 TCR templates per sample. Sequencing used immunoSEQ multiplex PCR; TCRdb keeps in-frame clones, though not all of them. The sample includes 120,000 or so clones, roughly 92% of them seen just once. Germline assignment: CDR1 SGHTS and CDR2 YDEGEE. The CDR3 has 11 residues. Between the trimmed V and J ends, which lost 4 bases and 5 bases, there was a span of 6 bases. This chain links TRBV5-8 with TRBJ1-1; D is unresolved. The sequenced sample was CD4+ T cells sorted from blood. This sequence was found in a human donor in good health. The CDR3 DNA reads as TGTGCCAGCAGCCTAAATACTGAAGCTTTCTTT. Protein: CASSLNTEAFF.